This T cell receptor beta chain was found in a study of cytotoxic CD8 clonotypes in ibrutinib-treated CLL (TCRdb year 2021). About the study as a whole: The cohort included roughly 15 treatment-naive and fewer than 12 relapsed/refractory patients; some 18 were IGHV unmutated. Responses were partial in 24 patients and complete in 2; after median 68 months follow-up, some 14 stayed in remission and some twelve progressed. Response samples were obtained after a median of about 13 months of treatment, with a range of roughly 6 to 36 months. On average, each sample had some 250,000 productive templates and tens of thousands of productive rearrangements. Of the 70 to 90 people in the trial, approximately 26 had longitudinal samples available. Cryopreserved peripheral blood mononuclear cells were obtained prior to treatment, at the time of response, and at either disease progression or sustained remission.

V ends up 6 bases short and J 0 bases short, with an unmatched junction base count of 5. From cysteine to phenylalanine, the CDR3 is 15 amino acids long. Solely the CDR3 DNA is kept, with 45 bases framed from the first base. The CDR1 and CDR2 encoded by the germline V gene (reference sequence) are LNHDA and SQIVND. For TCR beta library preparation, around 1.8 micrograms of genomic DNA were extracted from the cryopreserved PBMCs. Longitudinal blood samples from CLL patients on ibrutinib monotherapy were analyzed using high-throughput TCR beta sequencing. Patients were enrolled in a phase 2 open-label single-center ibrutinib monotherapy trial. On a MiSeq, deep resolution sequencing aimed for a depth between 1 in 1 million and 1 in 200,000 T cells, with each clonotype covered around 10x on average. The immunoSEQ hsTCRB Kit was used to generate the TCR beta libraries. The paper's processing steps were these. ImmunoSEQ Data Assistant and ImmunoSEQ Analyzer were used for data analysis, and V, D and J genes were assigned according to IMGT definitions. Clonality, with values ranging from 0 to 1, was calculated as one minus the normalized Shannon entropy of productive rearrangement frequencies. Only overrepresented clonotypes making up at least 0.05% of the repertoire of each patient were included in the public clonotype analysis. About twelve age-matched healthy donor repertoires from immuneACCESS were used as controls for clonality. As stored in TCRdb, this immuneACCESS dataset retains in-frame rearrangements with V and J assigned. A fraction of the clones does not appear; measured against another copy, unresolved V genes explain less than half of the discrepancy, and the remainder lacks a known reason. From that table come the V and J calls and clone size; the DNA was used to work out D and trimming. This sample gives fewer than 90,000 clones in total; about 86% of them show up just once. Of the sample, over 5% is held by the ten largest clones.

This clone appeared once. Its antigen specificity is not known. Per-base qualities were not stored, and no clone one base away is much larger. General study outcomes and caveats: Clonality rose at ibrutinib response, remained stable during sustained remission, and dropped back toward baseline at progression. Public clonotypes were rare and either contracted or stayed stable during treatment, and the rise in clonality at ibrutinib response reflected the expansion of private clonotypes. Baseline clonality was found to be higher than that of age-matched healthy donors and was strongly correlated with circulating CD8+ T-cell counts. Sampling times were not matched between sustained-remission and progressing patients, and lymph node repertoires were not studied.

The V and J segments used are TRBV19 and TRBJ1-5; the central 7 bases match TRBD1. The sequence derives from a human donor with chronic lymphocytic leukemia. Here the sequenced sample was PBMCs, taken before ibrutinib treatment. The CDR3 region has the sequence CASRVGQISNQPQHF. The DNA is as follows: TGTGCCAGTAGAGTGGGACAGATTAGCAATCAGCCCCAGCATTTT.